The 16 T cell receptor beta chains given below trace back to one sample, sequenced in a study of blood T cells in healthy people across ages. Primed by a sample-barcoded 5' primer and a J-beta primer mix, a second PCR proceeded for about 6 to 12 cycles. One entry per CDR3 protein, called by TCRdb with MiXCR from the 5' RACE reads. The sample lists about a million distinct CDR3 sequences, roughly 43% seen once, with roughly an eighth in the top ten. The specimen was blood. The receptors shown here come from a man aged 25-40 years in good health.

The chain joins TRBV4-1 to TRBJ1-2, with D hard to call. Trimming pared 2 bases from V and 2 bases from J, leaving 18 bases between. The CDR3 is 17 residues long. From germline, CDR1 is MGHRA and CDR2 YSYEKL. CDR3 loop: CASSQMSAISQNYGYTF. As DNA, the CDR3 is TGCGCCAGCAGCCAAATGTCAGCGATATCTCAAAACTATGGCTACACCTTC.

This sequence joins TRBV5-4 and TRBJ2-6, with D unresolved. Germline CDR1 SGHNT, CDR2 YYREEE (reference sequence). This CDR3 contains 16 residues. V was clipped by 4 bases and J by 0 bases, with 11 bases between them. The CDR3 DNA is TGTGCCAGCAGCCCGGCAGAACGCTCTGGGGCCAACGTCCTGACTTTC. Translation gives CASSPAERSGANVLTF.

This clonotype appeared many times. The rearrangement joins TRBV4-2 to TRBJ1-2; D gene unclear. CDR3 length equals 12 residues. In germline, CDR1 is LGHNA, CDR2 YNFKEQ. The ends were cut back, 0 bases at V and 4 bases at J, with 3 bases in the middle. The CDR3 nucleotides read TGTGCCAGCAGCCAAGATAGCTATGGCTACACCTTC. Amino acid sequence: CASSQDSYGYTF.

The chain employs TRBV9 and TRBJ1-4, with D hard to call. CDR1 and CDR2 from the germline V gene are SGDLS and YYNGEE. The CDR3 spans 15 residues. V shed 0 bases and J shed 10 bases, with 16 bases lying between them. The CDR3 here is CASSVGEGYRGKLFF. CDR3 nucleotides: TGTGCCAGCAGCGTAGGGGAAGGGTATCGAGGAAAACTGTTTTTT.

The CDR3 here is CAIRRWNTEAFF. CDR3 DNA sequence: TGTGCCATACGGAGGTGGAACACTGAAGCTTTCTTT. V gene TRBV6-1 combines with J gene TRBJ1-1; D remains ambiguous. V was clipped by 10 bases and J by 1 base, with 10 bases between them. The CDR3 is 12 amino acids. Germline V CDR1 and CDR2: MNHNS, SASEGT.

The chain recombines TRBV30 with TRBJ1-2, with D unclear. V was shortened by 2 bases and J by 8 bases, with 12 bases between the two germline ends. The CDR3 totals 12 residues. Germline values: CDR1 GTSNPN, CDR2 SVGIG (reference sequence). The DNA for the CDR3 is TGTGCCTGGAGTCCCGGCCGCCGGGGCTACACCTTC. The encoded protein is CAWSPGRRGYTF.

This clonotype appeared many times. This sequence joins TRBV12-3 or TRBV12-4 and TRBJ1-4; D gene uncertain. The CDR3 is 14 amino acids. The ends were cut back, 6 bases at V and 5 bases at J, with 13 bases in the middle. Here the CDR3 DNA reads TGTGCCAGCAGGACCGACGGGATAAATGAAAAACTGTTTTTT. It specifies CASRTDGINEKLFF.

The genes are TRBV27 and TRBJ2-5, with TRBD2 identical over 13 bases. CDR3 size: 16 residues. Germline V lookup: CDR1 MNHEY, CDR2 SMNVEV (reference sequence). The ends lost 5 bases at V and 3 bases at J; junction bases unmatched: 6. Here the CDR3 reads CASSPKTSGGKETQYF. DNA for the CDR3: TGTGCCAGCAGTCCAAAGACTAGCGGGGGGAAAGAGACCCAGTACTTC.

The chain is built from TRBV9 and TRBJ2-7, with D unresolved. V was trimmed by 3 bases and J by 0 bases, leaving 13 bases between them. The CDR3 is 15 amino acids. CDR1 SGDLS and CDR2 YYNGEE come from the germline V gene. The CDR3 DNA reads TGTGCCAGCAGCGCCCCGGTGGGCCCCTCCTACGAGCAGTACTTC. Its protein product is CASSAPVGPSYEQYF.

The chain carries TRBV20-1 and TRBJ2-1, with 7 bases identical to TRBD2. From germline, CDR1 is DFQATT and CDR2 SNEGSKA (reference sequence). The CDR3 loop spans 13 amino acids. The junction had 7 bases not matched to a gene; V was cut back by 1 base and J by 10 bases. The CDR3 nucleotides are TGCAGTGCTAGAGCCTCTAGCGGCCTCGAGCAGTTCTTC. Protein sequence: CSARASSGLEQFF.

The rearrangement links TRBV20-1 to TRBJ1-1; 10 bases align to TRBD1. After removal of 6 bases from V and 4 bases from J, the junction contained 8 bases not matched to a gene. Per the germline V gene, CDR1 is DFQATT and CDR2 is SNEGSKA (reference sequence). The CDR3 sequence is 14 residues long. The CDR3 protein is CSALDRGRSTEAFF. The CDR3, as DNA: TGCAGTGCCCTCGACAGGGGGCGCAGCACTGAAGCTTTCTTT.

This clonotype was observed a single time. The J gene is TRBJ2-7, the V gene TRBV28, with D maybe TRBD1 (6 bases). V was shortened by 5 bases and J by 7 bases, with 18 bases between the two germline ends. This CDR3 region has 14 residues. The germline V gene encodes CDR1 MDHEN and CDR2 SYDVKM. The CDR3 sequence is CASSAGTRDNEQYF. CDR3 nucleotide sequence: TGTGCCAGCAGTGCCGGGACACGCGACAATGAGCAGTACTTC. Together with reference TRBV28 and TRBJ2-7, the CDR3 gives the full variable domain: DVKVTQSSRYLVKRTGEKVFLECVQDMDHENMFWYRQDPGLGLRLIYFSYDVKMKEKGDIPEGYSVSREKKERFSLILESASTNQTSMYLCASSAGTRDNEQYFGPGTRLTVT.

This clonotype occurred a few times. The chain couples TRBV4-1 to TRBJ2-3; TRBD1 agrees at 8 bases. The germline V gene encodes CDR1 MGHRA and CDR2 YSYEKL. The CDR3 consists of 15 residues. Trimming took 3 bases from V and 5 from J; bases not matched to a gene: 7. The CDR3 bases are TGCGCCAGCAGCCAGGACAGGGTAGATGAAGATACGCAGTATTTT. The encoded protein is CASSQDRVDEDTQYF.

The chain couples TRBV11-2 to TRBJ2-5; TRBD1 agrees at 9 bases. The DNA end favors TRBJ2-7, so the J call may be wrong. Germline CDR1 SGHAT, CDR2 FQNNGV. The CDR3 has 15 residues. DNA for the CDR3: TGTGCCAGCAGCTTAGACTGGGGACAGGGATACGAGCAGTACTTC. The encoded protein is CASSLDWGQGYEQYF.

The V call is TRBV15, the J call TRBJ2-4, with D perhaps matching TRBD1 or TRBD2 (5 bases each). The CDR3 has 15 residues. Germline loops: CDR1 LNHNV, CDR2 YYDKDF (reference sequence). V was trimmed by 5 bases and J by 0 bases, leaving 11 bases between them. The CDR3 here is CATSGGGSAKNIQYF. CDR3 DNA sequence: TGTGCCACCAGCGGTGGGGGATCAGCCAAAAACATTCAGTACTTC.

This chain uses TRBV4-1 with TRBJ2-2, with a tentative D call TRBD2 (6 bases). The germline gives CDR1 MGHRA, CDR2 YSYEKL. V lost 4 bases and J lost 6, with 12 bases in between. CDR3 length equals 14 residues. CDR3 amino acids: CASSLRDSAGELFF. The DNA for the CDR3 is TGCGCCAGCAGCCTCAGGGACTCCGCCGGGGAGCTGTTTTTT.